This T cell receptor (beta chain) was recovered during a study of shared clonotypes between healthy human individuals. CDR1 is KGHSH and CDR2 is LQKENI in the germline V gene. The V end was cut by 3 bases, the J end by 0 bases, with 16 bases between. The CDR3 runs 17 residues. Replicate PCRs run on sorted subsets employed around 200 ng DNA, 30,000 to 35,000 T cell genomes. Methods used by the authors: Junction-only sequences without quality scores were provided by ImmunoSEQ, so filtering was different. The assay was immunoSEQ multiplex PCR, and TCRdb's table has in-frame clones only and misses some. Clone size and the V and J calls come from that table; the DNA yielded D and trimming. The sample holds about 2.3 million clones, around 93% seen once.

V and J are TRBV18 and TRBJ2-3, with D possibly being TRBD1 (7 bases). Sequenced sample: naive CD4+ T cells from PBMCs. Regarding subset: CD45RA+ positively selected. This receptor was identified in a young man in good health. Some clones in this sample may be carry-over from other donors' samples. CDR3: CASSPGTAGFSTDTQYF. CDR3 bases: TGTGCCAGCTCACCCGGGACAGCGGGCTTTAGCACAGATACGCAGTATTTT.